This TCR beta chain was retrieved from a study of T-cell reconstitution after alpha-beta-depleted transplantation in children. Preparing the TCRbeta library involved the use of unique molecular identifiers. Via MiXCR, TCRdb re-called the PCR reads, giving one row per CDR3 protein. The sample lists around 25,000 distinct CDR3 sequences; 18% were seen once. Study results and caveats: About two months after transplant, alpha-beta T cells reportedly came from several hundred expanded graft clones. When one year had passed after transplant, most T-cell counts and diversity came from newly produced T cells. Recipient T cells and thymic progenitors that survived gave rise to the high TCRbeta diversity observed at day 60 in some patients.

The CDR3 loop spans 14 amino acids. The junction had 9 bases not matched to a gene; V was cut back by 6 bases and J by 6 bases. Germline V lookup: CDR1 MNHEY, CDR2 SMNVEV (reference sequence). This clonotype was picked up a small number of times. What it binds is unknown. The chain combines TRBV27 with TRBJ2-5, with 8 bases lining up with TRBD1. The sequence was collected from a male patient aged 2-10 years who had a stem cell transplant for acute lymphoblastic leukemia, so the T cells may come from the graft donor. The sequencing used PBMCs, mostly from graft donor cells, collected 60 days after TCRalphabeta/CD19-depleted stem cell transplant. This CDR3 is CASRDRVSGKTQYF. The CDR3 DNA is TGTGCCAGCAGGGACAGGGTATCAGGAAAGACCCAGTACTTC.